This T cell receptor beta chain is from a study of cytomegalovirus exposure and HLA in healthy donors. Study-wide findings and caveats: Associated with cytomegalovirus, according to the listing, were around 160 TCR beta chains. Donors belonging to an Asian-associated ancestry cluster reportedly showed fewer N-insertions in productive TCRs than the approximately 690-donor mean, according to what a later analysis found. For most TCR sequences rarity was the rule, although some public TCRs occurred in many donors. Later analysis showed TCR association rates varying by HLA locus, highest for DRB1 and lowest for HLA-C.

It was with 60 Vbeta and 13 Jbeta primers that the PCR ran. This table comes from immunoSEQ multiplex PCR, and its TCRdb copy is limited to in-frame clones, with some not included. Among about 200,000 clones listed, 83% were seen once. This clone occurred once. Its antigen is unidentified. In germline, CDR1 is SGHAT, CDR2 FQNNGV. The CDR3 runs to 15 residues. Trimming removed 5 bases from V and 2 bases from J, with 15 bases in between. The receptor comes from a girl aged 5-17 years in good health and CMV-seronegative. The V and J genes are TRBV11-2 and TRBJ1-2, with D possibly matching TRBD1 (5 bases). Sample: PBMCs. The DNA of the CDR3 is TGTGCCAGCAGCACCCTGACAGATCCAAACTATGGCTACACCTTC. As protein: CASSTLTDPNYGYTF.